This T cell receptor (beta chain) was recovered during a study of memory CD4+ T cells and cytomegalovirus serostatus. Here immunoSEQ multiplex PCR was the method, and the copy in TCRdb shows in-frame clones only, minus some. The sample gives 50,000 to 75,000 clones, 82% of which show up once; about 0.8% is in the top ten. Findings and limits, study-wide: CMV serostatus prediction reached median AUC 0.95, or 0.91 with US-trained model.

As regards this clone: Antigen: not known.

The CDR3 spans 14 residues. The ends were cut back, 1 base at V and 2 bases at J, with 7 bases in the middle. The germline V gene has CDR1 SGHNT and CDR2 YENEEA. The sort gate was single viable CD3+CD4+CD8-CD45RO+ cells for memory CD4+ T cells. After thawing, CD4+ T cells were positively selected. The gene calls are TRBV11-3 and TRBJ2-3; D remains unclear. The sample was memory CD4+ T cells from blood. The receptor was isolated from an adult in good health and CMV-seronegative. The CDR3 DNA sequence: TGTGCCAGCAGCTTAGTGGGGTCCACAGATACGCAGTATTTT. It is translated as CASSLVGSTDTQYF.